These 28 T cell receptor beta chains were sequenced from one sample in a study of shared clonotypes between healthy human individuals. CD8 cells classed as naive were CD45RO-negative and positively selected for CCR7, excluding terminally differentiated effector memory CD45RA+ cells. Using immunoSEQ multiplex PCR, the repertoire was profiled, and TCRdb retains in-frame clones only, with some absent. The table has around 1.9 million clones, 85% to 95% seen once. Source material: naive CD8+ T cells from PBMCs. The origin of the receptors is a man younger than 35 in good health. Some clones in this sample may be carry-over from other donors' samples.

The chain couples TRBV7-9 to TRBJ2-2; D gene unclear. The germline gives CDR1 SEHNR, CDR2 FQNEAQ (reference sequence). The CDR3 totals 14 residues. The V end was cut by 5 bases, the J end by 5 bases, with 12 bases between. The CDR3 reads CASSPRGETGELFF. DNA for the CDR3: TGTGCCAGCAGCCCCCGCGGAGAGACCGGGGAGCTGTTTTTT.

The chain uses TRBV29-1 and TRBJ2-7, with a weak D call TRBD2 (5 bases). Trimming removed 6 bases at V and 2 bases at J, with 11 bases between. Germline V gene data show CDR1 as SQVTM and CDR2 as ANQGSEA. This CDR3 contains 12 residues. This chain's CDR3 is CSVEVRPYEQYF. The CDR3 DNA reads TGCAGCGTGGAGGTCAGACCCTACGAGCAGTACTTC.

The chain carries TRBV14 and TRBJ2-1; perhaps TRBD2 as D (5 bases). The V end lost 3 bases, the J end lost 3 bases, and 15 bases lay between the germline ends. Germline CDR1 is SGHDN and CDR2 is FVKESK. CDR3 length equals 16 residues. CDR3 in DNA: TGTGCCAGCAGCCAGTACGCAGGCGAGGGCTACAATGAGCAGTTCTTC. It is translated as CASSQYAGEGYNEQFF.

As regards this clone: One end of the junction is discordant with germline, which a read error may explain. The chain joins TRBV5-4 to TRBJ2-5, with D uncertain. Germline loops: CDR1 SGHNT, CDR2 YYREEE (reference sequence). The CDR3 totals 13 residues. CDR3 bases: TGTGCCAGCAGCTCGGAGAACGGACCGGAAAGGGACTTC. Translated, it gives CASSSENGPERDF.

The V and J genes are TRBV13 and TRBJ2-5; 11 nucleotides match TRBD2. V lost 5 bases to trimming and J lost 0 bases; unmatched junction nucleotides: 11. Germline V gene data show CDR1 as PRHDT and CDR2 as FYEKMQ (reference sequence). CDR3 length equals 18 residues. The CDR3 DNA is TGTGCCAGCAGCCCCCGGGCTAGCGGGGGGATGTACCAAGAGACCCAGTACTTC. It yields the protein CASSPRASGGMYQETQYF.

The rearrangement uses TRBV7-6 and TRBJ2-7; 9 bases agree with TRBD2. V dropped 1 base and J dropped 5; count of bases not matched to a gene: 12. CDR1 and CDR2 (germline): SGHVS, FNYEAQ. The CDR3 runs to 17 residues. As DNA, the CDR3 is TGTGCCAGCAGCTTAGAACTTGCTAGCGGGATTTACAACGAGCAGTACTTC. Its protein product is CASSLELASGIYNEQYF.

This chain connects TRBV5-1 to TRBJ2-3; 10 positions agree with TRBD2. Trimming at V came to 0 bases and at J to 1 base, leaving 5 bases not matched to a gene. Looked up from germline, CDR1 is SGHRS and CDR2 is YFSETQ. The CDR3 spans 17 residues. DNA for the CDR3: TGCGCCAGCAGCTTGGCCTATCTAGCGGGAGGCACAGATACGCAGTATTTT. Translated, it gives CASSLAYLAGGTDTQYF.

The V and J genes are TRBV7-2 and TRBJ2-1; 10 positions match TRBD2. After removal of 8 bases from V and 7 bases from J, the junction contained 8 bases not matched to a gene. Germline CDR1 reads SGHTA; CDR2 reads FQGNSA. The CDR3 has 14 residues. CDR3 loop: CASASGGGWNEQFF. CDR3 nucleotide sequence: TGTGCCAGCGCTAGCGGGGGAGGATGGAATGAGCAGTTCTTC.

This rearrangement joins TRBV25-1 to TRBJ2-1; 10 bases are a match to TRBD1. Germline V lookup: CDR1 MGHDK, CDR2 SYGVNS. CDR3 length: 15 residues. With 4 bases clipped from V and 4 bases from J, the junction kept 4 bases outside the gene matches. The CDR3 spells CASSAPGQGYNEQFF. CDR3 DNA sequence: TGTGCCAGCAGTGCCCCGGGACAGGGGTACAATGAGCAGTTCTTC.

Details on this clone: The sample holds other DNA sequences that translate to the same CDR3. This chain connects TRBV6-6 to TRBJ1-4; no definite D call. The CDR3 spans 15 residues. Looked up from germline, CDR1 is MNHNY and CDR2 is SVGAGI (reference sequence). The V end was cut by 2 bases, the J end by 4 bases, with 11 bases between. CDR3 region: CASSYGSGSNEKLFF. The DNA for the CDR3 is TGTGCCAGCAGTTACGGGTCTGGGAGTAATGAAAAACTGTTTTTT.

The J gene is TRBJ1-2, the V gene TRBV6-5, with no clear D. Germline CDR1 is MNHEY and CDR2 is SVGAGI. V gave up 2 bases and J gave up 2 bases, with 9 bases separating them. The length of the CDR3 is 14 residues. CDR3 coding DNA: TGTGCCAGCAGTTACGGGTACGGGAACTATGGCTACACCTTC. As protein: CASSYGYGNYGYTF.

In DNA form, the CDR3 reads TGTGCCAGTAGTATAGTGCAGGGTGGTACCACTGAAGCTTTCTTT. As protein: CASSIVQGGTTEAFF. J is TRBJ1-1 and V is TRBV19; the D gene is possibly TRBD1 (5 bases). Per the germline V gene, CDR1 is LNHDA and CDR2 is SQIVND (reference sequence). V gave up 1 base and J gave up 4 bases, with 13 bases separating them. This CDR3 comprises 15 residues. The full variable domain, its missing parts supplied by reference TRBV19 and TRBJ1-1, is DGGITQSPKYLFRKEGQNVTLSCEQNLNHDAMYWYRQDPGQGLRLIYYSQIVNDFQKGDIAEGYSVSREKKESFPLTVTSAQKNPTAFYLCASSIVQGGTTEAFFGQGTRLTVV.

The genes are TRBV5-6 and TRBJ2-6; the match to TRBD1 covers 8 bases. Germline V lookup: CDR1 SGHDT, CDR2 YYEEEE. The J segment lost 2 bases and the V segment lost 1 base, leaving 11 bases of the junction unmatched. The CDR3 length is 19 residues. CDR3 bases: TGTGCCAGCAGCTTGATGCCAGGGGGCTATTGGGCTGGGGCCAACGTCCTGACTTTC. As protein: CASSLMPGGYWAGANVLTF.

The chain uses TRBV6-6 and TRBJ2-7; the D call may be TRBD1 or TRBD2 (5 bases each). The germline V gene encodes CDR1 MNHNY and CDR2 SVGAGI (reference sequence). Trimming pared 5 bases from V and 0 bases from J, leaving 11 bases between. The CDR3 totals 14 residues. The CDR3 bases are TGTGCCAGCAGTCCGGGACCACTCTCCTACGAGCAGTACTTC. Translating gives CASSPGPLSYEQYF.

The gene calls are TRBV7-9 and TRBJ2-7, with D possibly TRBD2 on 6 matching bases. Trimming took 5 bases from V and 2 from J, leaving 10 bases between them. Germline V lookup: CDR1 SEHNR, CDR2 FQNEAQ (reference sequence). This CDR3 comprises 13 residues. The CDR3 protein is CASSGDLPYEQYF. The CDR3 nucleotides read TGTGCCAGCAGCGGGGACTTACCCTACGAGCAGTACTTC.

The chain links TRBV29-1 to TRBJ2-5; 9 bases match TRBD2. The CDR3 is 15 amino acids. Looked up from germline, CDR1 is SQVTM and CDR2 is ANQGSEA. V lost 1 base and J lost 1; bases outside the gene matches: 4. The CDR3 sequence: CSVEGASGAQETQYF. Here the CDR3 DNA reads TGCAGCGTTGAAGGGGCTAGCGGGGCCCAAGAGACCCAGTACTTC.

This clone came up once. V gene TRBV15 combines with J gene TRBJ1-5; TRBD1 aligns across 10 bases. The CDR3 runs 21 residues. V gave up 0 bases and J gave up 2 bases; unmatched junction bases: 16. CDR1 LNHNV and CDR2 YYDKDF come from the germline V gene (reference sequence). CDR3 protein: CATSRDPSGQGMWRGNQPQHF. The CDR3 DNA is TGTGCCACCAGCAGAGATCCCTCGGGACAGGGGATGTGGAGAGGCAATCAGCCCCAGCATTTT.

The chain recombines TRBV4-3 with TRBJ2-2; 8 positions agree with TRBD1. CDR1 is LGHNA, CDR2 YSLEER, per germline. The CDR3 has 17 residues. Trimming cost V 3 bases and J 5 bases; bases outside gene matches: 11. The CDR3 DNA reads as TGCGCCAGCAGCCACCGGACAGGGATGGCCTGGACCGGGGAGCTGTTTTTT. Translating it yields CASSHRTGMAWTGELFF.

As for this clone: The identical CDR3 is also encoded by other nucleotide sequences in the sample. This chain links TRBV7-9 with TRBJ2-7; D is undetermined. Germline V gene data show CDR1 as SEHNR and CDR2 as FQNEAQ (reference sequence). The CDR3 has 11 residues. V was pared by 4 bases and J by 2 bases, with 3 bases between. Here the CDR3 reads CASSSAYEQYF. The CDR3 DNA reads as TGTGCCAGCAGCTCTGCCTACGAGCAGTACTTC.

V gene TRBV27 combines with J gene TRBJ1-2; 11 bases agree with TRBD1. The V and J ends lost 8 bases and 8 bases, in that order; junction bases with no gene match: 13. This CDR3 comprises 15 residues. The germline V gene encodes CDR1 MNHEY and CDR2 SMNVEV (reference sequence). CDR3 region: CASYSTLGQGGGYTF. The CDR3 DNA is TGTGCCAGCTACTCGACGCTGGGACAGGGGGGGGGCTACACCTTC.

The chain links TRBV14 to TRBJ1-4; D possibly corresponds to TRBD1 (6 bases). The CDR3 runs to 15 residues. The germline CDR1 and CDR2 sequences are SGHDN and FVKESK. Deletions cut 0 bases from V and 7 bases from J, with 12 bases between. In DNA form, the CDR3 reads TGTGCCAGCAGCCAAGAAAGGGGGGGCGCTGAAAAACTGTTTTTT. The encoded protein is CASSQERGGAEKLFF.

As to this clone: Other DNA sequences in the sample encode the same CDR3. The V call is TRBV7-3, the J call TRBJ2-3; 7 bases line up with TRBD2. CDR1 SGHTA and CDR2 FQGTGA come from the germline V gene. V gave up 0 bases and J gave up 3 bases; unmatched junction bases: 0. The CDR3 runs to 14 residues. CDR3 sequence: CASSLTGGTDTQYF. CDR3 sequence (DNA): TGTGCCAGCAGCTTAACGGGAGGGACAGATACGCAGTATTTT.

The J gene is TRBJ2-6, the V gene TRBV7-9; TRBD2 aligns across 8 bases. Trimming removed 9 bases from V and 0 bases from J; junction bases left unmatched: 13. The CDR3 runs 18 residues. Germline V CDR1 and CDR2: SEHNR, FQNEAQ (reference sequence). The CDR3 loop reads CARAGGEQKHSGANVLTF. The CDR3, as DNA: TGTGCCAGAGCCGGGGGGGAGCAAAAGCACTCTGGGGCCAACGTCCTGACTTTC.

CDR3 sequence: CASSTGTDRGAALASEAFF. The CDR3 DNA follows: TGTGCCAGTAGTACGGGGACCGACAGGGGCGCCGCGTTAGCGTCTGAAGCTTTCTTT. This rearrangement joins TRBV19 to TRBJ1-1; TRBD1 agrees at 8 bases. The germline V gene has CDR1 LNHDA and CDR2 SQIVND (reference sequence). J lost 6 bases, V lost 4 bases, and 22 bases had no gene match. The CDR3 is 19 amino acids.

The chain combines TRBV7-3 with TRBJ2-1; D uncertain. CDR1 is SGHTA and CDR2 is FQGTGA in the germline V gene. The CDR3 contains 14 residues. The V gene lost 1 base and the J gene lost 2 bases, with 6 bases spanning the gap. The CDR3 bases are TGTGCCAGCAGCTTAAGCGCCACCTACAATGAGCAGTTCTTC. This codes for CASSLSATYNEQFF.

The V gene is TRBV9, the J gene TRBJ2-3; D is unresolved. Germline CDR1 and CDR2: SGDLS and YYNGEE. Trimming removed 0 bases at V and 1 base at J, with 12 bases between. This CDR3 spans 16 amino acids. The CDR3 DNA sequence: TGTGCCAGCAGCGTAGAACCCGACATCCGCACAGATACGCAGTATTTT. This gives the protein CASSVEPDIRTDTQYF.

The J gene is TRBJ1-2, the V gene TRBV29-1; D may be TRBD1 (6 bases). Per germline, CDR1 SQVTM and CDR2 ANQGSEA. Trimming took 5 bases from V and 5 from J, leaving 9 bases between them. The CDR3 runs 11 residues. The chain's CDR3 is CSVRTGYGYTF. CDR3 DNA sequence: TGCAGCGTTCGAACAGGGTATGGCTACACCTTC.

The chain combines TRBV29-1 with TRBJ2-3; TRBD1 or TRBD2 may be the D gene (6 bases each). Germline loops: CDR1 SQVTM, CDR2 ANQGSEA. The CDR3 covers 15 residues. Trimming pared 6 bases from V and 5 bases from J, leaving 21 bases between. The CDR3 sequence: CSVGGAGSMGDTQYF. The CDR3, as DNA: TGCAGCGTGGGGGGCGCAGGGTCGATGGGAGATACGCAGTATTTT.